This T cell receptor beta chain was sequenced during a study of vaccination effects on CD4 cells after COVID-19. Following 10 days of culture, CD4+ T cells were isolated. Subjects were given two BNT162b2 or mRNA-1273 vaccine doses. Method: immunoSEQ multiplex PCR; TCRdb's copy keeps in-frame clones and lacks some. The repertoire has 50,000 to 70,000 clones, roughly 80% of them found once; the top ten carry 2.4%. As concerns this clone: Its matching antigen is unknown.

The CDR3 runs to 13 residues. V gave up 2 bases and J gave up 1 base, with 5 bases separating them. CDR1 and CDR2 from the germline V gene are SGHTA and FQGNSA. The starting material was CD4+ T cells from PBMCs cultured without peptide, obtained after COVID-19 vaccination. The V gene is TRBV7-2, the J gene TRBJ2-5; D not certain. The source of this sequence is a human donor who received a COVID-19 vaccine. The CDR3 nucleotides read TGTGCCAGCAGCTTATGGACCCAAGAGACCCAGTACTTC. Its protein is CASSLWTQETQYF.